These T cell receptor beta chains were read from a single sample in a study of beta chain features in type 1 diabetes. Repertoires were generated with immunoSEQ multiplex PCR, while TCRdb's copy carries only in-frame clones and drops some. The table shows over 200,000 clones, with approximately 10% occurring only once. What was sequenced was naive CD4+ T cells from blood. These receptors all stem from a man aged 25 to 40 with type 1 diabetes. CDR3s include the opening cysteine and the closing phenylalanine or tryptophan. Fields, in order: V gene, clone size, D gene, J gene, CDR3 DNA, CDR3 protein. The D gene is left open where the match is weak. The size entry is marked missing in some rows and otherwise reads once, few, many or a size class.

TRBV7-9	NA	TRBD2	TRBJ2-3	TGTGCCAGCACCCGTGGCGGGGGGGCAGCAGATACGCAGTATTTT	CASTRGGGAADTQYF
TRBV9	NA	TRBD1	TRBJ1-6	TGTGCCAGCAGCGTAGATCCGGGGACAGGAGGTTCACCCCTCCACTTT	CASSVDPGTGGSPLHF
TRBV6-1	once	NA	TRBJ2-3	TGTGCCAGCAGTGAACAGGGGAAGGCTTTCAATACGCAGTATTTT	CASSEQGKAFNTQYF
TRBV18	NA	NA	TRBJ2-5	TGTGCCAGCTCACCACCGGGGCTTCAAGAGACCCAGTACTTC	CASSPPGLQETQYF
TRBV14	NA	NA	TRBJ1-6	TGTGCCAGCAGCCAAGGAGATAATTCACCCCTCCACTTT	CASSQGDNSPLHF
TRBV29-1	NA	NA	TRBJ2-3	TGCAGCGTTCACGGTAGCACAGATACGCAGTATTTT	CSVHGSTDTQYF
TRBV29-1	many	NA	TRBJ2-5	TGCAGCGTGCTCGAGGGGGAGGAGACCCAGTACTTC	CSVLEGEETQYF
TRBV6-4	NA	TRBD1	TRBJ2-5	TGTGCCAGCAGTTCCAGACAGGGCAGAACCCAGTACTTC	CASSSRQGRTQYF
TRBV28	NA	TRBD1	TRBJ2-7	TGTGCCAGCAGTCTAGCTGGGACAGACACCTACGAGCAGTACTTC	CASSLAGTDTYEQYF
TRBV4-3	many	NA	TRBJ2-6	TGCGCCAGCCGCCCTCTTGGGGCCAACGTCCTGACTTTC	CASRPLGANVLTF